This T cell receptor (beta chain) was recovered during a study of shared clonotypes between healthy human individuals. CDR1 MDHEN and CDR2 SYDVKM come from the germline V gene. Trimming removed 6 bases at V and 6 bases at J, with 15 bases between. The CDR3 loop spans 14 amino acids. This table comes from immunoSEQ multiplex PCR, and its TCRdb copy is limited to in-frame clones, with some not included. The data hold some 2,500,000 clones, with about nine tenths observed a single time. Sequenced sample: naive CD4+ T cells from PBMCs. The subset denotes: CD45RA+ positively selected. V is TRBV28 and J is TRBJ1-5; D perhaps matches TRBD1 (5 bases). The sequence derives from a man aged 18 to 35 in good health. Some clones in this sample may be carry-over from other donors' samples. The CDR3 DNA reads TGTGCCAGCAGCGGCAGGGATTCTGGTCAGCCCCAGCATTTT. Its translation: CASSGRDSGQPQHF.